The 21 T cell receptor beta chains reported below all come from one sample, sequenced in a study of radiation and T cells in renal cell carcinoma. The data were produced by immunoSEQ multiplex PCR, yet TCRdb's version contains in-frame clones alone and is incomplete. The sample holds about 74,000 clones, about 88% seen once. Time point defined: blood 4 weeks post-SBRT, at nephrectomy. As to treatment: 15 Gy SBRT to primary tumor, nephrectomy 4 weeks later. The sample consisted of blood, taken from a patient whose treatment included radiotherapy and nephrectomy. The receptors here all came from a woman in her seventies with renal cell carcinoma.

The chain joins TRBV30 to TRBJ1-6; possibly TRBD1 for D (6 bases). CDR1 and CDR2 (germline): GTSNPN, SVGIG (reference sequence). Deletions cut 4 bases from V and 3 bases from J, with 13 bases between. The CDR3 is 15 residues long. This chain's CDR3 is CAWTLGQNYNSPLHF. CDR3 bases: TGTGCCTGGACCCTCGGACAGAACTATAATTCACCCCTCCACTTT.

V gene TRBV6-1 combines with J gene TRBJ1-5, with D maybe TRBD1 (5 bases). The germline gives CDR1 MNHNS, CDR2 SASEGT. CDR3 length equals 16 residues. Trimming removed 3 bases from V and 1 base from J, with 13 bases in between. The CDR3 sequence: CASSDFGRGSNQPQHF. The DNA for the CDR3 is TGTGCCAGCAGTGATTTTGGGAGGGGAAGCAATCAGCCCCAGCATTTT.

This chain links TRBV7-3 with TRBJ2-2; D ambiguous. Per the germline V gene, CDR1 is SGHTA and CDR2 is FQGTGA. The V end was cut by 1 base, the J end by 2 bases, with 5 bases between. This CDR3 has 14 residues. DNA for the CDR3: TGTGCCAGCAGCTTAATACTTAACACCGGGGAGCTGTTTTTT. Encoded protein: CASSLILNTGELFF.

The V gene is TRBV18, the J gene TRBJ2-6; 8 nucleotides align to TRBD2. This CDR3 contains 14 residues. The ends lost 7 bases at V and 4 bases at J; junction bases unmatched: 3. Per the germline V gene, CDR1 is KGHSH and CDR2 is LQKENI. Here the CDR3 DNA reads TGTGCCAGCTTTAGCGGGGTCGGGGCCAACGTCCTGACTTTC. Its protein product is CASFSGVGANVLTF.

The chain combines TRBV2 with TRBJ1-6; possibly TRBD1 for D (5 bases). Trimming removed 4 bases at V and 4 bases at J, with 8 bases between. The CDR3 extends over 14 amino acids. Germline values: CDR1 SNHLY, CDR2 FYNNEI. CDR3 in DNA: TGTGCCAGCAGTGGAGGGGAATATAATTCACCCCTCCACTTT. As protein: CASSGGEYNSPLHF.

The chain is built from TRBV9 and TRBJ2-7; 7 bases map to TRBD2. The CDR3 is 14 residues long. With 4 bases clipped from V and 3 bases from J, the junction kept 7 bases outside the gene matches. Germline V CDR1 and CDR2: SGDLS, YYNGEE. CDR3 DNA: TGTGCCAGCAGCTCTTCAGCGGGGATCTACGAGCAGTACTTC. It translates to CASSSSAGIYEQYF. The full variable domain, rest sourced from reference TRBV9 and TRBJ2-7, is DSGVTQTPKHLITATGQRVTLRCSPRSGDLSVYWYQQSLDQGLQFLIQYYNGEERAKGNILERFSAQQFPDLHSELNLSSLELGDSALYFCASSSSAGIYEQYFGPGTRLTVT.

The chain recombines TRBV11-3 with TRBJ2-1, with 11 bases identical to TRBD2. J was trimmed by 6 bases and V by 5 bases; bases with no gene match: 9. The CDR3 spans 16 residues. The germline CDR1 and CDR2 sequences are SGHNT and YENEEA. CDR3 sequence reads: CASSQIAGGRVNEQFF. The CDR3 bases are TGTGCCAGCAGCCAAATAGCGGGGGGGCGCGTCAATGAGCAGTTCTTC.

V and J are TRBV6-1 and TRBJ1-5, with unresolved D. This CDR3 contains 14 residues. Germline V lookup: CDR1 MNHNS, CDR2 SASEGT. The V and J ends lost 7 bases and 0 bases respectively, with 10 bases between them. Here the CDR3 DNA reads TGTGCCAGCATCCGACATTATAGCAATCAGCCCCAGCATTTT. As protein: CASIRHYSNQPQHF.

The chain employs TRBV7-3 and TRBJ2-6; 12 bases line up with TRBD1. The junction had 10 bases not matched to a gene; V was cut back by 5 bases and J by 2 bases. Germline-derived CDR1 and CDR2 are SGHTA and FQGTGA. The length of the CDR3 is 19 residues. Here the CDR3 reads CASSVSGTGGLAGANVLTF. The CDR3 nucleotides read TGTGCCAGCAGCGTATCCGGGACAGGGGGCTTGGCTGGGGCCAACGTCCTGACTTTC.

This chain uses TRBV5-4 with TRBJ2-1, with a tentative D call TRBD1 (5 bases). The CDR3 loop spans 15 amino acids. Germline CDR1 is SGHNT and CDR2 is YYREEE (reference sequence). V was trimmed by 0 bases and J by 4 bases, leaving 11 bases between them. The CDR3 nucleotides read TGTGCCAGCAGCTTGGCAGGGAACGGGTACAATGAGCAGTTCTTC. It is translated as CASSLAGNGYNEQFF. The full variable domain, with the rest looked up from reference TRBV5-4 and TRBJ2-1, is ETGVTQSPTHLIKTRGQQVTLRCSSQSGHNTVSWYQQALGQGPQFIFQYYREEENGRGNFPPRFSGLQFPNYSSELNVNALELDDSALYLCASSLAGNGYNEQFFGPGTRLTVL.

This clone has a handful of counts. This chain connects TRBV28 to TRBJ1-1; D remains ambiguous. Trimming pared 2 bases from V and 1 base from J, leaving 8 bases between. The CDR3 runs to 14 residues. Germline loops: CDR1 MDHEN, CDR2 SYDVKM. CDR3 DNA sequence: TGTGCCAGCAGTTTACCTCTCCAGAACACTGAAGCTTTCTTT. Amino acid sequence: CASSLPLQNTEAFF.

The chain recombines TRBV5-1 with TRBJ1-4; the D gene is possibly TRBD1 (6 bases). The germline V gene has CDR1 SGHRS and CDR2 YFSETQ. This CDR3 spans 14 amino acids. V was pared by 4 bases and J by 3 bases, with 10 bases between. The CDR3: CASSLRGANEKLFF. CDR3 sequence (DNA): TGCGCCAGCAGCCTCAGGGGAGCTAATGAAAAACTGTTTTTT.

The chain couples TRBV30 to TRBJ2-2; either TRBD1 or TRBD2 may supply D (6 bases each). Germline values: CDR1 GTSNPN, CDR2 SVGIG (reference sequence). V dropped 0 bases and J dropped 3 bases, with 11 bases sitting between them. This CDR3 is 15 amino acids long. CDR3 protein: CAWSVGGLDTGELFF. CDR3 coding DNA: TGTGCCTGGAGTGTAGGGGGGCTAGACACCGGGGAGCTGTTTTTT.

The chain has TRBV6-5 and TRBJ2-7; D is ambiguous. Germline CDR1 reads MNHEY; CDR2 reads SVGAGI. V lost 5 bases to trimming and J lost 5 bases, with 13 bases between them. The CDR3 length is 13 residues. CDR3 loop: CASSRRSNHEQYF. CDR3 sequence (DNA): TGTGCCAGCAGTCGCCGCTCGAACCACGAGCAGTACTTC.

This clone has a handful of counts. CDR3 coding DNA: TGTGCCGCTCCTCGGGCCACGAAGGGGGATGAGCAGTTCTTC. Its translation: CAAPRATKGDEQFF. This chain uses TRBV30 with TRBJ2-1; TRBD1 is a possible D gene (6 bases). The CDR3 consists of 14 residues. The V end lost 8 bases, the J end lost 8 bases, and 22 bases lay between the germline ends. The germline V gene has CDR1 GTSNPN and CDR2 SVGIG (reference sequence). Combining the CDR3 with reference TRBV30 and TRBJ2-1 gives the whole variable domain SQTIHQWPATLVQPVGSPLSLECTVEGTSNPNLYWYRQAAGRGLQLLFYSVGIGQISSEVPQNLSASRPQDRQFILSSKKLLLSDSGFYLCAAPRATKGDEQFFGPGTRLTVL.

The CDR3 DNA reads as TGCGCCAGCAAGGGTGGCGGGGAGCTGTTTTTT. It specifies CASKGGGELFF. The genes are TRBV5-1 and TRBJ2-2; no clear D. The CDR3 runs to 11 residues. V was pared by 6 bases and J by 7 bases, with 7 bases between. Looked up from germline, CDR1 is SGHRS and CDR2 is YFSETQ.

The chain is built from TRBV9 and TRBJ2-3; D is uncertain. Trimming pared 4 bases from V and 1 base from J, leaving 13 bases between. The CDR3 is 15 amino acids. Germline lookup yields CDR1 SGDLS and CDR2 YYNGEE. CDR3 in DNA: TGTGCCAGCAGCCCAGGTGGTAGGGGCACAGATACGCAGTATTTT. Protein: CASSPGGRGTDTQYF.

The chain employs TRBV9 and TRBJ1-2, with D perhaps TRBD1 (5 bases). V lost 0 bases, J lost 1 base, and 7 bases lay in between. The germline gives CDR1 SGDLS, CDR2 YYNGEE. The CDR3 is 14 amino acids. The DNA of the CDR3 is TGTGCCAGCAGCGTAGAGCAGGGTAACTATGGCTACACCTTC. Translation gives CASSVEQGNYGYTF.

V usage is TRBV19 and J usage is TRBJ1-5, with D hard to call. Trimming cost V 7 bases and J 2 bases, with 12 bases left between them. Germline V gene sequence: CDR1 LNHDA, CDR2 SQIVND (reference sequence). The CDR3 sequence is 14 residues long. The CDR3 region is CASTPGVGNQPQHF. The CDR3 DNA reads TGTGCCAGTACACCCGGAGTTGGCAATCAGCCCCAGCATTTT.

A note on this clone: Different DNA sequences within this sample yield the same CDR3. CDR3 sequence reads: CASSLGHLTGELFF. CDR3 nucleotide sequence: TGTGCCAGCAGCCTCGGACACCTCACCGGGGAGCTGTTTTTT. The V gene is TRBV5-6, the J gene TRBJ2-2, with D possibly TRBD1 on 5 matching bases. The length of the CDR3 is 14 residues. The germline CDR1 and CDR2 sequences are SGHDT and YYEEEE. V was clipped by 4 bases and J by 4 bases, with 11 bases between them. The full variable domain, its missing parts supplied by reference TRBV5-6 and TRBJ2-2, is DAGVTQSPTHLIKTRGQQVTLRCSPKSGHDTVSWYQQALGQGPQFIFQYYEEEERQRGNFPDRFSGHQFPNYSSELNVNALLLGDSALYLCASSLGHLTGELFFGEGSRLTVL.

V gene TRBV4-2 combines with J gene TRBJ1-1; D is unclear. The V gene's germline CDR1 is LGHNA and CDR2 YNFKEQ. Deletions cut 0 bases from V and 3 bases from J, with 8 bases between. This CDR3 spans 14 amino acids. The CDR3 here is CASSQDKGYTEAFF. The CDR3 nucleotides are TGTGCCAGCAGCCAAGACAAGGGATACACTGAAGCTTTCTTT.